The entry below gives a single T cell receptor (beta chain) sequence along with its context. RNA transcripts gave rise to amplified TCR beta CDR3 regions. TCR CDR3 regions were first amplified by RT-PCR with HTBI primers. MiXCR, run by TCRdb on the multiplex PCR reads, gives a single entry per CDR3 protein. The sample consists of more than 300,000 distinct CDR3 sequences, 17% of them appearing once. Newly diagnosed patients aged 18 to 65 had hyperthyroidism of under 2 months' duration. This sample is part of a study of T cells in Graves' hyperthyroidism and ophthalmopathy. Germline CDR1 MDHEN, CDR2 SYDVKM. The CDR3 totals 14 residues. Trimming stripped 7 bases from V and 0 bases from J, with 12 bases between.

This sequence was found in a woman aged 30 to 39 with Graves' hyperthyroidism that later progressed to Graves' ophthalmopathy. This chain joins TRBV28 and TRBJ1-1, with no clear D. Sequenced input: blood. CDR3 bases: TGTGCCAGCACTTCCGGCGGGTTGAACACTGAAGCTTTCTTT. Its translation: CASTSGGLNTEAFF.